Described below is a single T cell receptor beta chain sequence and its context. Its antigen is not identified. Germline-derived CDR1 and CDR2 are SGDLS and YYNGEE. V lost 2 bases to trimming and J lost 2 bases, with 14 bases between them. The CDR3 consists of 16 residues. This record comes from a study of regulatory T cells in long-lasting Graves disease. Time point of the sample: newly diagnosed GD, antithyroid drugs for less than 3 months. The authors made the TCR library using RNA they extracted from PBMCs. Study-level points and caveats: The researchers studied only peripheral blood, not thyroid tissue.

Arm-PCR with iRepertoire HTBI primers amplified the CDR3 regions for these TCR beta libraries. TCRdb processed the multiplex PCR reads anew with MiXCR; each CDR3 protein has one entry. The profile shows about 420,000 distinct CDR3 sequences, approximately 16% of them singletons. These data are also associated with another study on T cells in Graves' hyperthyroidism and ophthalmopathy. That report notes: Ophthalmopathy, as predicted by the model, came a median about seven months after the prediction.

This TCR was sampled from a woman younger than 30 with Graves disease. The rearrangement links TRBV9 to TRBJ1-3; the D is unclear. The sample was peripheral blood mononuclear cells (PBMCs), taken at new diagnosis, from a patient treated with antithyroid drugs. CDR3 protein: CASSVGAGRTGNTIYF. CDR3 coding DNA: TGTGCCAGCAGCGTTGGAGCGGGAAGAACTGGAAACACCATATATTTT.